This T cell receptor (beta chain) was sequenced in a study of OX40 agonist ivuxolimab in advanced cancers. Broadly, across the study: The costimulatory receptor OX40 (CD134) was targeted by ivuxolimab, a fully human IgG2 agonistic monoclonal antibody. Intravenous ivuxolimab was administered to patients every 2 weeks at six dose levels: 0.01, 0.1, 0.3, 1.5, 3 and 10 mg/kg. Of the roughly 51 dose-escalation patients, hepatocellular carcinoma was present in some 19, melanoma in roughly 15, renal cell carcinoma in 9 and head and neck cancer in 9. In the dose-escalation cohort, 82.7% of patients were male, and the mean age was approximately 64 years, with a range of roughly 23 to 85. Prior anti-PD-1, anti-PD-L1 or anti-CTLA-4 therapy was permitted, and checkpoint inhibitors had been received by roughly two fifths of dose-escalation patients. Partial responses occurred in three dose-escalation patients, of whom one had hepatocellular carcinoma and two had cutaneous melanoma. Peripheral TCRbeta sequencing aimed to test whether ivuxolimab altered TCR sequence diversity and caused clonal T-cell expansion. The paper describes the monotherapy dose-escalation part (N ≈ 52 patients) of the phase I trial of ivuxolimab. Study-wide conclusions, independent of this receptor: At doses from 0.1 to 3.0 mg/kg, clonal expansion was seen in both CD4+ and CD8+ blood T cells between baseline and week 6. In the 0.1-3.0 mg/kg groups, partial responders were among the patients with the lowest normalized peripheral clonal expansion, particularly in CD8+ T cells. Antigen specificity was not determined for the clonally expanded peripheral T cells. Low levels of normalized T-cell clonal expansion were also shown by some nonresponding patients. On average, CD8+ T cells showed more expanded clones than CD4+ T cells after ivuxolimab.

Patients with autoimmune disease history or receiving systemic immunosuppression were excluded from the trial. Peripheral blood for TCR sequencing was collected from all dose cohorts at baseline, on cycle 4 day 1, and on cycle 7 day 1. Samples came from an open-label, multicenter, first-in-human phase I dose-escalation trial of ivuxolimab. Adults with locally advanced or metastatic melanoma, renal cell, hepatocellular, or head and neck squamous cell carcinoma were enrolled in the trial. Before TCR sequencing, CD4+ T cells and CD8+ T cells from peripheral blood were sorted into separate populations. To sequence the TCRbeta CDR3 region, genomic DNA was isolated from the sorted cells. TCRbeta CDR3 regions were sequenced using the immunoSEQ Assay. TCRdb stores this immuneACCESS table with in-frame sequences only. Part of the clones is absent; in the studies checked, under half of the shortfall reflects unresolved V genes, and no reason is known for the rest. The sample table records some 50,000 clones; 70% to 85% of these occur just once. Approximately 2.5% of the sample goes to the ten largest clones.

A remark on this clone: The clone's antigen remains unknown. Per-base quality was not reported, and no clone a single base away is much larger than it.

Spanning cysteine to phenylalanine, the CDR3 consists of 16 amino acids. Just the 48-base CDR3 DNA is kept, in frame starting at base 1. CDR1 and CDR2 (MGHRA, YSYEKL) derive from the germline V gene. Compared with germline, V lacks 7 bases and J lacks 0 bases; bases without a gene match: 6. The chain is assembled from TRBV4-1 and TRBJ2-3; TRBD2 agrees with 11 junctional bases. The source was CD4+ or CD8+ T cells sorted from blood, collected in a trial of the OX40 agonist ivuxolimab. The sequence came from an adult with an advanced solid tumor such as melanoma, head and neck, liver or kidney cancer. The sequenced DNA is TGCGCCAGCACCATAGCGGGAGGGCTAAGCACAGATACGCAGTATTTT. Its product reads: CASTIAGGLSTDTQYF.